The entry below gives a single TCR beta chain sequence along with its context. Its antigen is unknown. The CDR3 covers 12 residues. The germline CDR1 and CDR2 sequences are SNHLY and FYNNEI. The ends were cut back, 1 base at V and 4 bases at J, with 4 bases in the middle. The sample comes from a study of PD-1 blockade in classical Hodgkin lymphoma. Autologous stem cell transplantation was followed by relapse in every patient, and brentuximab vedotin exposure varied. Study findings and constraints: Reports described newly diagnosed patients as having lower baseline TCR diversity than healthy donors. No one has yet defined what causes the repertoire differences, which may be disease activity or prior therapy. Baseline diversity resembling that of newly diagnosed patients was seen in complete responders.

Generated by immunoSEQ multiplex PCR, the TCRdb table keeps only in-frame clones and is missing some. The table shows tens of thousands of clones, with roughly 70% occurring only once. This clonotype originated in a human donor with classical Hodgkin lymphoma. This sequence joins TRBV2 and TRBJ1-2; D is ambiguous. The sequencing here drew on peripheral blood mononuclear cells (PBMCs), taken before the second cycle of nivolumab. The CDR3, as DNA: TGTGCCAGCAGTGAAGGTGCCTATGGCTACACCTTC. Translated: CASSEGAYGYTF.